The rows below give T cell receptor beta chains drawn from one sample of a study of T cell repertoires in cytomegalovirus infection. TCRdb passed the reads through MiXCR, listing each CDR3 protein once. The table includes roughly 310,000 distinct CDR3 sequences, 25% to 35% detected once. These TCRs are of unknown antigen specificity. The sample consisted of cultured PBMCs, taken from culture after CMV antigen stimulation. These receptors were taken from a human donor in good health (CMV status not recorded). Some clones in this sample may be carry-over from other donors' samples. Each CDR3 is given with its conserved first and last residue. The order of the fields is V gene, clone size, D gene, CDR3 protein. The D gene is left open where the match is weak. Clone size is given for some rows only: seen once, a few or many times, or a class if the clone is expanded.

V: TRBV4-1
size: .
D: .
CDR3: CASSGGPMNTEAFF

V: TRBV29-1
size: .
D: TRBD1
CDR3: CSVRTGETYEQYF

V: TRBV11-3
size: .
D: TRBD2
CDR3: CASSLGLAEKQFF

V: TRBV19
size: .
D: .
CDR3: CASSWLEASSRRNIQYF

V: TRBV19
size: few
D: .
CDR3: CASTGRLDSPLHF

V: TRBV6-5
size: few
D: .
CDR3: CASGDAGYGTEAFF

V: TRBV7-3
size: .
D: TRBD2
CDR3: CASSSTGGSSYNEQFF

V: TRBV5-6
size: few
D: .
CDR3: CASSQNPGGYGYTF

V: TRBV6-6
size: few
D: TRBD2
CDR3: CASSYGGEGNEQFF

V: TRBV7-9
size: .
D: .
CDR3: CASSLEVVSPLHF

V: TRBV6-5
size: .
D: TRBD1
CDR3: CASSYSNDRGQPQHF

V: TRBV7-9
size: .
D: .
CDR3: CASSTSSLHGYTF

V: TRBV7-2
size: .
D: .
CDR3: CASKTPNTGELFF

V: TRBV19
size: .
D: .
CDR3: CASHRAVRRGNTIYF

V: TRBV6-1
size: many
D: .
CDR3: CASREDSSPVNTEAFF

V: TRBV12-3/TRBV12-4
size: many
D: .
CDR3: CASSRASYEQYF

V: TRBV9
size: .
D: .
CDR3: CASSDGGGPPNYGYTF

V: TRBV19
size: few
D: .
CDR3: CASSIDDIYNEQFF

V: TRBV18
size: few
D: TRBD1
CDR3: CASSQQTGRTDTQYF

V: TRBV14
size: .
D: .
CDR3: CASSQEWTGSNEQFF

V: TRBV27
size: .
D: .
CDR3: CASTSRQNTDTQYF